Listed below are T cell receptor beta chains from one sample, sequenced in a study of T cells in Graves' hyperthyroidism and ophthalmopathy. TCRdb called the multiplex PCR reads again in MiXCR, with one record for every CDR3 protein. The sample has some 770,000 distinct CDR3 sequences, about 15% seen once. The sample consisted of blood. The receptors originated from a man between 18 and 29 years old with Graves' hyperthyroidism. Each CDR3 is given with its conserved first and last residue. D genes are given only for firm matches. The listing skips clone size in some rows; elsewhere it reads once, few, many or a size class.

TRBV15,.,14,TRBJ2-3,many,TGTGCCACCAGCAGAGACAGGACCACAGATACGCAGTATTTT,CATSRDRTTDTQYF
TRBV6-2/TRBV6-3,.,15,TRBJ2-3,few,TGTGCCAGCAGTTACTCGAGGGACAACACAGATACGCAGTATTTT,CASSYSRDNTDTQYF
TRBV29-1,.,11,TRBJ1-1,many,TGCAGCTCAACGCGGGGGGATGAAGCTTTCTTT,CSSTRGDEAFF
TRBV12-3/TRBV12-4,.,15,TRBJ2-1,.,TGTGCCAGCAGTTTCTTCCCTTCTGGCTACAATGAGCAGTTCTTC,CASSFFPSGYNEQFF
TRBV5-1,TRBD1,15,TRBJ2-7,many,TGCGCCAGCAGCCCACAACCACAGGGGGCCAACGAGCAGTACTTC,CASSPQPQGANEQYF
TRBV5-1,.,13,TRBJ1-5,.,TGCGCCAGCAGAACGGACGTGGGCCAGCCCCAGCATTTT,CASRTDVGQPQHF
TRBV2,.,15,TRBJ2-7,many,TGTGCCAGCAGTGAGGCGGGGACCTCCTCCTACGAGCAGTACTTC,CASSEAGTSSYEQYF
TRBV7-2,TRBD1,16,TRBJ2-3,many,TGTGCCAGCAGCTTAGTCCCGGGACAGCGCACAGATACGCAGTATTTT,CASSLVPGQRTDTQYF
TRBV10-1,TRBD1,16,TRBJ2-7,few,TGCGCCAGCAGGTCCAGGGGGCGGGTCTTCTCCTACGAGCAGTACTTC,CASRSRGRVFSYEQYF
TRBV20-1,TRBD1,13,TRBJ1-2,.,TGCAGTGTCATTGCCGGGACAGCCTATGGCTACACCTTC,CSVIAGTAYGYTF
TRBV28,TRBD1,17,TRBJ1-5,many,TGTGCCAGCAGTCTCTGGACAGGGCCGGGTAGCAATCAGCCCCAGCATTTT,CASSLWTGPGSNQPQHF
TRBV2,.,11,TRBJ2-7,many,TGTGCCAGCAGTAAAGCCAACGAGCAGTACTTC,CASSKANEQYF
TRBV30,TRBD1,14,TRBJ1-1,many,TGTGCCTGGAGTCCACAGGGGGATTGGACTGAAGCTTTCTTT,CAWSPQGDWTEAFF
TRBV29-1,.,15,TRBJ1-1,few,TGCAGCGTCCGCCCTCCGGGGATAATGAACACTGAAGCTTTCTTT,CSVRPPGIMNTEAFF
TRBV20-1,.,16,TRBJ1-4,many,TGCAGTGCTAGAGGAAGAGAACTGGGGACTAATGAAAAACTGTTTTTT,CSARGRELGTNEKLFF
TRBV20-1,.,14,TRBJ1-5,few,TGCAGTGCCCTAGCGGGGGATGGCAATCAGCCCCAGCATTTT,CSALAGDGNQPQHF
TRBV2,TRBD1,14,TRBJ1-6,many,TGTGCCAGCAGGCCGGGACAGAATAATTCACCCCTCCACTTT,CASRPGQNNSPLHF
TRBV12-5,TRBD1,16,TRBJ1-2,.,TGTGCTAGTGGTTTGGCAGCGGGACAGGGGTTCTATGGCTACACCTTC,CASGLAAGQGFYGYTF
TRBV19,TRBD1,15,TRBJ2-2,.,TGTGCCAGTAATCGTGACAGGGGGTTTTTGAGGGAGCTGTTTTTT,CASNRDRGFLRELFF
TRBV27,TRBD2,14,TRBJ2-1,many,TGTGCCAGCAGTTACGGGCTAGCGGGAGCAGAGCAGTTCTTC,CASSYGLAGAEQFF
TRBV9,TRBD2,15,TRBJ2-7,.,TGTGCCAGCAGCGCCTCGGGAGGGCGTAGTTCCGAGCAGTACTTC,CASSASGGRSSEQYF
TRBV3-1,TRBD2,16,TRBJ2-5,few,TGTGCCAGCAGCCAAGCGCTAGCGGGAGATTTTGAGACCCAGTACTTC,CASSQALAGDFETQYF
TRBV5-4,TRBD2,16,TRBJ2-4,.,TGTGCCAGCAGCCGACGACTAGCGGGAGGGAAAAACATTCAGTACTTC,CASSRRLAGGKNIQYF
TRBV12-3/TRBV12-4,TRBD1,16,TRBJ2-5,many,TGTGCCAGCAGTTTCCGGTCAGGGGGCGTTCAAGAGACCCAGTACTTC,CASSFRSGGVQETQYF
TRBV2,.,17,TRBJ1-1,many,TGTGCCAGCAGTGAATCGGATCCCAGACTCCTTAACACTGAAGCTTTCTTT,CASSESDPRLLNTEAFF
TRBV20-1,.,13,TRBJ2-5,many,TGCAGTGCCATTGAGCCGGGGTTCGAGACCCAGTACTTC,CSAIEPGFETQYF
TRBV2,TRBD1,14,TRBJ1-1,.,TGTGCCAGCAGACGACAGGGGGGGGCTACTGAAGCTTTCTTT,CASRRQGGATEAFF
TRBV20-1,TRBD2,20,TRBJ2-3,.,TGCAGTGCTAGAGATCTGAGCGGGAGGGCCGATCGTCTAGGAACAGATACGCAGTATTTT,CSARDLSGRADRLGTDTQYF
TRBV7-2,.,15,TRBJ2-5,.,TGTGCCAGCAGCCTCCCCGGGGCGCCGGGGCAGACCCAGTACTTC,CASSLPGAPGQTQYF
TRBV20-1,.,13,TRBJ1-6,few,TGCAGTGCTAGTATCGGGATTTACTCACCCCTCCACTTT,CSASIGIYSPLHF
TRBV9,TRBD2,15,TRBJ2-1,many,TGTGCCAGCAGCGTGGGACTAGCGGGTTACAATGAGCAGTTCTTC,CASSVGLAGYNEQFF
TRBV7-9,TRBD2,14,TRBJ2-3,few,TGTGCCAGCAGAGCGGGAGGGATAACAGATACGCAGTATTTT,CASRAGGITDTQYF
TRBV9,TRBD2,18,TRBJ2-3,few,TGTGCCAGCAGCGGGTTAGCGGGAGGGCCGGGGAGCACAGATACGCAGTATTTT,CASSGLAGGPGSTDTQYF
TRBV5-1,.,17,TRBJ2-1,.,TGCGCCAGCAGCTTGGGGGCTACCTCGACCCTAGTCAATGAGCAGTTCTTC,CASSLGATSTLVNEQFF
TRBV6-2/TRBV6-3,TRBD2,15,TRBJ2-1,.,TGTGCCAGCAGTCCGGGACTAGGCCTAGCGTCGGAGCAGTTCTTC,CASSPGLGLASEQFF
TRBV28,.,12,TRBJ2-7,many,TGTGCCAGCGGCAGGGCGAACTACGAGCAGTACTTC,CASGRANYEQYF
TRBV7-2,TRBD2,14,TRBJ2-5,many,TGTGCCAGCACCCCCGGGACTAGCGCCCCCGGTGGGTACTTC,CASTPGTSAPGGYF